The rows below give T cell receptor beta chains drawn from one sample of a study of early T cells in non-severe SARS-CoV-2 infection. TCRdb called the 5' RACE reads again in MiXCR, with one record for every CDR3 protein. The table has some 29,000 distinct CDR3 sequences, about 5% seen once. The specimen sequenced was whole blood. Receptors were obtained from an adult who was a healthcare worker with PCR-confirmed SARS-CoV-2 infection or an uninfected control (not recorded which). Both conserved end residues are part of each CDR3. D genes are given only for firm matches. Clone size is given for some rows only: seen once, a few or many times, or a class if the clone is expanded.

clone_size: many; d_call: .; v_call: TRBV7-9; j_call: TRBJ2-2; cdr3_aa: CASSLETGELFF; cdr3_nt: TGTGCCAGCAGCTTAGAGACCGGGGAGCTGTTTTTT
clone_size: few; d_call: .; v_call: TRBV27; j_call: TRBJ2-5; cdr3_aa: CASSLKLGSARSTQYF; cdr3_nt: TGTGCCAGCAGTTTGAAGTTAGGGAGTGCCAGAAGCACCCAGTACTTC
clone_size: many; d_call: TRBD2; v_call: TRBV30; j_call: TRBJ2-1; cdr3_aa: CAWSVRGLASYNEQFF; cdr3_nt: TGTGCCTGGAGTGTACGAGGACTAGCTTCCTACAATGAGCAGTTCTTC
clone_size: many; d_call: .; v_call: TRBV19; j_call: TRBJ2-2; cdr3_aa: CASSGVLNTGELFF; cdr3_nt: TGTGCCAGTAGTGGGGTTCTAAACACCGGGGAGCTGTTTTTT
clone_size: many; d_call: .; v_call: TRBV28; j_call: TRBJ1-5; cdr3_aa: CASSLLGLAANQPQHF; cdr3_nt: TGTGCCAGCAGTTTGCTTGGCTTGGCAGCGAATCAGCCCCAGCATTTT
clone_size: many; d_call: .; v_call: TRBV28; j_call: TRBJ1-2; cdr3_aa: CASTAPSGGRSYGYTF; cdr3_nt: TGTGCCAGCACCGCCCCGTCGGGGGGACGTAGCTATGGCTACACCTTC
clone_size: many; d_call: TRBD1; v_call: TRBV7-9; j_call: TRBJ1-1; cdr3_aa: CASSPGQGKAFF; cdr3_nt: TGTGCCAGCAGCCCCGGACAGGGGAAAGCTTTCTTT
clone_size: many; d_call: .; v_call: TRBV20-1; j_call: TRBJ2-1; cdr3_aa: CSAGRREQFF; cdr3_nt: TGCAGTGCTGGAAGGAGGGAGCAGTTCTTC
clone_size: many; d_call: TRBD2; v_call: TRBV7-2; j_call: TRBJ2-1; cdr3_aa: CASSNYSGRPSYNEQFF; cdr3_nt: TGTGCCAGCAGTAATTATAGCGGGAGGCCCTCCTACAATGAGCAGTTCTTC
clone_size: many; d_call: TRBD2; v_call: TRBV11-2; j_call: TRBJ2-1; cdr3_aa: CASSLDLAGEGEQFF; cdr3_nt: TGTGCCAGCAGCTTAGATCTAGCGGGAGAGGGTGAGCAGTTCTTC
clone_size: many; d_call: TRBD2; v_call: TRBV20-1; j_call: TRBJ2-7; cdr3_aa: CSASGTSGRTSSYEQYF; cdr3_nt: TGCAGTGCATCCGGGACTAGCGGGAGGACAAGCTCCTACGAGCAGTACTTC
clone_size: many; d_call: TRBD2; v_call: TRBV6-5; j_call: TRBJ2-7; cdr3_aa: CASRASGTYEQYF; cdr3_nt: TGTGCCAGCAGGGCTAGCGGGACCTACGAGCAGTACTTC
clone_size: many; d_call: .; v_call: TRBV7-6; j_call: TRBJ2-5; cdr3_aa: CASSLGSQETQYF; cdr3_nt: TGTGCCAGCAGCTTAGGGTCGCAAGAGACCCAGTACTTC
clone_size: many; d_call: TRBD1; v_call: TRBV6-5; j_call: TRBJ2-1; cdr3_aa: CASSYYQGAYNEQFF; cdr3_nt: TGTGCCAGCAGTTACTACCAGGGGGCCTACAATGAGCAGTTCTTC
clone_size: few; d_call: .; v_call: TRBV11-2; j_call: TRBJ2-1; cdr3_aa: CASRPPYGRYNEQFF; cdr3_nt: TGTGCCAGCAGGCCACCCTACGGACGGTACAATGAGCAGTTCTTC
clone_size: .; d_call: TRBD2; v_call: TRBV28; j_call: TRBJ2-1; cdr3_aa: CASSSAIAGGSYNEQFF; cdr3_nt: TGTGCTAGCAGTTCTGCAATAGCGGGAGGTTCCTACAATGAGCAGTTCTTC
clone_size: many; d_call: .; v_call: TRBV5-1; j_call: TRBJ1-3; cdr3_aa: CASSEAPSGNTIYF; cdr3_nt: TGCGCCAGCAGTGAAGCTCCCTCTGGAAACACCATATATTTT
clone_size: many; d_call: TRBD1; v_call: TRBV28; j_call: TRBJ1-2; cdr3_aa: CASSIGQAYYGYTF; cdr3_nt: TGTGCCAGCAGTATCGGACAGGCTTACTATGGCTACACCTTC
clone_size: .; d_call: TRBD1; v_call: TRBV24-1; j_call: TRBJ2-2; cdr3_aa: CATSDPPLHPQGPNTGELFF; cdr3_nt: TGTGCCACCAGTGACCCGCCGCTACACCCACAGGGGCCGAACACCGGGGAGCTGTTTTTT
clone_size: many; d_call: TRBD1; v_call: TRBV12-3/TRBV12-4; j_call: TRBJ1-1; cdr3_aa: CASSFGQGSTEAFF; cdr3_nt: TGTGCCAGCAGTTTCGGACAGGGAAGCACTGAAGCTTTCTTT
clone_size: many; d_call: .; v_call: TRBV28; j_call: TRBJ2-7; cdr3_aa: CASSLGKLYEQYF; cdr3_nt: TGTGCCAGCAGTTTAGGGAAACTCTACGAGCAGTACTTC
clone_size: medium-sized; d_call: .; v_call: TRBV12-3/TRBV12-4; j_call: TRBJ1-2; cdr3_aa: CASSAFQNNYGYTF; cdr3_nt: TGTGCCAGCAGTGCCTTCCAGAATAACTATGGCTACACCTTC
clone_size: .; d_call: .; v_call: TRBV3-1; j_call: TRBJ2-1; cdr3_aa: CASSPEGLHNEQFF; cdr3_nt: TGTGCCAGCAGCCCGGAGGGGCTACACAATGAGCAGTTCTTC
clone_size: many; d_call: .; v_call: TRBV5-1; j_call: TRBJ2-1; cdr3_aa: CASSLKGSNEQFF; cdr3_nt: TGCGCCAGCAGCTTGAAAGGGAGCAATGAGCAGTTCTTC
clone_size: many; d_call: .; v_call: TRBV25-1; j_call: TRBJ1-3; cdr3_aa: CASSEWRQDSGNTIYF; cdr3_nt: TGTGCCAGCAGTGAATGGCGGCAGGACTCTGGAAACACCATATATTTT
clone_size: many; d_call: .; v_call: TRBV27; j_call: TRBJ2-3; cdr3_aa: CASSFLPQNTDTQYF; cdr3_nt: TGTGCCAGCAGTTTCCTCCCCCAAAACACAGATACGCAGTATTTT
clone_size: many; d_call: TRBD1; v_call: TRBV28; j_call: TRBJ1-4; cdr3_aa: CASTLGQEGEKLFF; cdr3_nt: TGTGCCAGCACCCTGGGACAGGAGGGGGAAAAACTGTTTTTT
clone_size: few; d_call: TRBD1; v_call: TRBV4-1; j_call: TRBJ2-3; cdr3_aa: CASSQGQGKGRADTQYF; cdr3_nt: TGCGCCAGCAGCCAAGGACAGGGGAAGGGTCGAGCAGATACGCAGTATTTT
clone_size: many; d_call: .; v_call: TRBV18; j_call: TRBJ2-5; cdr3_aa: CASSPRDGPRETQYF; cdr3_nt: TGTGCCAGCTCACCCCGGGACGGACCTAGAGAGACCCAGTACTTC
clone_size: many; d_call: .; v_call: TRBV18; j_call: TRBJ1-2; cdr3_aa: CASSPQMTESYGYTF; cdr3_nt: TGTGCCAGCTCACCACAGATGACAGAAAGCTATGGCTACACCTTC
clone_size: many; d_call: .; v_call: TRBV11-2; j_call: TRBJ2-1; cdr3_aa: CASSPRGDSSYNEQFF; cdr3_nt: TGTGCCAGCAGCCCCCGGGGGGACAGCTCCTACAATGAGCAGTTCTTC
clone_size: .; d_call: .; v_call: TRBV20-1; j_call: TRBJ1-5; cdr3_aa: CSARAGTTNQPQHF; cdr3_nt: TGCAGTGCTCGCGCTGGGACAACCAATCAGCCCCAGCATTTT
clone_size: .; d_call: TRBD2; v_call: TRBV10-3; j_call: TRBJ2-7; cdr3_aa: CAISEPGLAEGEQYF; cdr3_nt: TGTGCCATCAGTGAACCGGGACTAGCGGAGGGCGAGCAGTACTTC
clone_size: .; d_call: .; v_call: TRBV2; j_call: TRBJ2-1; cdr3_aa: CASRTGGGAYNEQFF; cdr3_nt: TGTGCCAGCAGAACAGGGGGAGGGGCCTACAATGAGCAGTTCTTC
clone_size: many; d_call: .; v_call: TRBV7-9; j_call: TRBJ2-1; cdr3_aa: CATSFGDEQFF; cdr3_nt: TGTGCCACGTCTTTCGGGGATGAGCAGTTCTTC
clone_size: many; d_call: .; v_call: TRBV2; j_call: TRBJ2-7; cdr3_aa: CASTLQTGVAYEQYF; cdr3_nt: TGTGCCAGCACCCTCCAGACAGGTGTGGCATACGAGCAGTACTTC
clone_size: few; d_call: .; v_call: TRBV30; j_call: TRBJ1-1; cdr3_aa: CAWSVQNEAFF; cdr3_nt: TGTGCCTGGAGTGTACAAAACGAAGCTTTCTTT
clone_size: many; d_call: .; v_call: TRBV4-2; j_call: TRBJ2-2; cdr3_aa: CASRGFGKAGELFF; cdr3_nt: TGTGCCAGTCGGGGTTTCGGAAAGGCCGGGGAGCTGTTTTTT
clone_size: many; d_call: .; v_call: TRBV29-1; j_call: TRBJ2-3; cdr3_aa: CSVEVTRTSTDTQYF; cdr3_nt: TGCAGCGTTGAAGTAACGAGAACTAGCACAGATACGCAGTATTTT
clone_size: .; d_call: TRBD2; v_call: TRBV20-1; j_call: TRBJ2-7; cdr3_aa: CSARDTGRAGYEQYF; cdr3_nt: TGCAGTGCTAGAGATACCGGGAGGGCCGGCTACGAGCAGTACTTC
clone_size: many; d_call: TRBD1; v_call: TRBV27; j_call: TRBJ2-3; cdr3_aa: CASSLPQGALRTDTQYF; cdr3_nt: TGTGCCAGCAGTCTACCACAGGGGGCTCTCCGCACAGATACGCAGTATTTT
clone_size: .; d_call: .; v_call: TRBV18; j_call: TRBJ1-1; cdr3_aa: CASSPQRATTEAFF; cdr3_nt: TGTGCCAGCTCACCACAGCGGGCGACCACTGAAGCTTTCTTT
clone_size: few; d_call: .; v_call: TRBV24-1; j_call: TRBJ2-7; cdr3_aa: CATSDRNEQYF; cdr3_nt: TGTGCCACCAGTGACAGGAACGAGCAGTACTTC
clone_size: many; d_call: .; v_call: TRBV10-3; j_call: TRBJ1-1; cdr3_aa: CAISQQGGNTEAFF; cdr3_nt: TGTGCCATCAGTCAACAAGGGGGGAACACTGAAGCTTTCTTT